A single TCR beta chain is shown here with its context. Antigen specificity is unknown. This record belongs to a study of Ad26.COV2.S vaccination and SARS-CoV-2 variants. Study background: Donor participated within the Ad26.COV2.S arm of the COV1001 trial.

Whole-study results and caveats: Vaccinees and placebo recipients showed similar non-spike TCR breadth.

Treatment: 15 to 20 received Ad26.COV2.S at low or high dose, single or two shots; 5 received placebo; per-sample allocation not given. Samples analyzed were those drawn on day 63 after the first vaccine or placebo injection. Expressing Wuhan-strain SARS-CoV-2 spike, an Ad26 vector served as the vaccine. J lost 3 bases, V lost 5 bases, and 6 bases had no gene match. This CDR3 has 14 amino acids. The germline V gene encodes CDR1 SGHVS and CDR2 FNYEAQ. Data came from immunoSEQ multiplex PCR; TCRdb stores just in-frame clones and leaves some out. The data contain around 250,000 clones, about 87% of them singletons.

The chain has TRBV7-6 and TRBJ2-7; 8 nucleotides line up with TRBD2. The sequenced sample was peripheral blood, obtained in a trial of Ad26.COV2.S vaccine versus placebo. This receptor was obtained from a person aged 18-65 years who received the Ad26.COV2.S COVID-19 vaccine or a placebo. The CDR3 sequence is CASSVTSGNYEQYF. Written as DNA, the CDR3 is TGTGCCAGCAGCGTCACTAGCGGTAACTACGAGCAGTACTTC.